One and the same sample provided the 27 T cell receptor beta chains below, sequenced in a study of Ad26.COV2.S vaccination and SARS-CoV-2 variants. Specified treatment: some 20 received Ad26.COV2.S at low or high dose, single or two shots; roughly five received placebo; per-sample allocation not given. Samples came from day 63 after the first vaccine or placebo injection. Using immunoSEQ multiplex PCR, the repertoire was profiled, and TCRdb retains in-frame clones only, with some absent. The sample yields about 370,000 clones, approximately 91% seen once. The material was peripheral blood, obtained in a trial of Ad26.COV2.S vaccine versus placebo. These TCRs come from a person between 18 and 60 years old who received the Ad26.COV2.S COVID-19 vaccine or a placebo.

The CDR3 here is CAISGGRNWDYEQYF. The CDR3 bases are TGTGCCATCAGTGGGGGACGGAACTGGGACTACGAGCAGTACTTC. The V and J genes are TRBV10-3 and TRBJ2-7; D may be TRBD1 or TRBD2 (5 bases each). Germline CDR1 reads ENHRY; CDR2 reads SYGVKD. This CDR3 contains 15 residues. V was shortened by 4 bases and J by 3 bases, with 16 bases between the two germline ends.

The V gene is TRBV5-4, the J gene TRBJ2-7; unclear D gene. The V gene lost 4 bases and the J gene lost 3 bases, with 8 bases spanning the gap. This CDR3 spans 12 amino acids. Germline CDR1 is SGHNT and CDR2 is YYREEE (reference sequence). CDR3 nucleotides: TGTGCCAGCAGCATCGACAACTACGAGCAGTACTTC. Its translation: CASSIDNYEQYF.

This clone was observed a few times. The DNA for the CDR3 is TGTGCCAGCAGCCCTCGGGCCTACTCTGGAAACACCATATATTTT. It translates to CASSPRAYSGNTIYF. The rearrangement joins TRBV3-1 (or the pseudogene TRBV3-2) to TRBJ1-3, with unresolved D. Germline CDR1 is LGHDT and CDR2 is YNNKEL (reference sequence). The length of the CDR3 is 15 residues. Trimming cost V 4 bases and J 0 bases, with 10 bases left between them.

V and J are TRBV9 and TRBJ1-3; 8 nucleotides line up with TRBD1. The V segment lost 4 bases and the J segment 4 bases; nucleotides outside the gene matches: 7. The CDR3 is 15 residues long. Germline-derived CDR1 and CDR2 are SGDLS and YYNGEE. For the CDR3, the DNA is TGTGCCAGCAGCCCACGGACAGGGAACGGAAACACCATATATTTT. Protein sequence: CASSPRTGNGNTIYF.

The chain uses TRBV5-4 and TRBJ2-5, with TRBD2 as a possible D gene (6 bases). Trimming removed 0 bases at V and 5 bases at J, with 17 bases between. Germline V gene sequence: CDR1 SGHNT, CDR2 YYREEE (reference sequence). The length of the CDR3 is 16 residues. The DNA for the CDR3 is TGTGCCAGCAGCTTGGTGGCTAGGCGGGGCGGGGAGACCCAGTACTTC. Translation gives CASSLVARRGGETQYF. Filled out from reference TRBV5-4 and TRBJ2-5, the complete variable domain reads ETGVTQSPTHLIKTRGQQVTLRCSSQSGHNTVSWYQQALGQGPQFIFQYYREEENGRGNFPPRFSGLQFPNYSSELNVNALELDDSALYLCASSLVARRGGETQYFGPGTRLLVL.

The chain combines TRBV7-2 with TRBJ2-5; TRBD2 agrees at 10 bases. V was pared by 1 base and J by 1 base, with 9 bases of the junction left unmatched. CDR1 and CDR2 from the germline V gene are SGHTA and FQGNSA. The CDR3 covers 18 residues. In DNA form, the CDR3 reads TGTGCCAGCAGCTTAGGGCTAGCGGGGGCCTCAATCCAAGAGACCCAGTACTTC. Translating it yields CASSLGLAGASIQETQYF.

The genes are TRBV27 and TRBJ1-6; TRBD1 matches 7 bases. Germline-derived CDR1 and CDR2 are MNHEY and SMNVEV (reference sequence). V gave up 4 bases and J gave up 6 bases; unmatched junction bases: 6. There are 15 residues in the CDR3. CDR3 coding DNA: TGTGCCAGCAGTTCGCCAGGGGGGTTTAATTCACCCCTCCACTTT. Translating gives CASSSPGGFNSPLHF.

The table lists this clone with a few counts. The chain employs TRBV7-9 and TRBJ1-3; D remains unclear. Germline V gene lookup returns CDR1 SEHNR and CDR2 FQNEAQ (reference sequence). There are 15 residues in the CDR3. With 2 bases removed from V and 2 bases from J, the gap between germline ends came to 10 bases. In DNA, the CDR3 is TGTGCCAGCAGCTTAAATGGAGATGCTGGAAACACCATATATTTT. Its translation: CASSLNGDAGNTIYF.

This chain links TRBV6-5 with TRBJ1-4; D call uncertain. The CDR3 loop spans 15 amino acids. Germline-derived CDR1 and CDR2 are MNHEY and SVGAGI. Trimming pared 4 bases from V and 7 bases from J, leaving 16 bases between. CDR3 sequence: CASSSTGLWGEKLFF. The CDR3 coding sequence is TGTGCCAGCAGTTCCACCGGGCTATGGGGTGAAAAACTGTTTTTT.

This clone was observed a single time. The chain is built from TRBV2 and TRBJ1-2; no reliable D call. In germline, CDR1 is SNHLY, CDR2 FYNNEI. The germline V and J ends were trimmed by 7 bases and 0 bases, with 6 bases remaining between them. The CDR3 contains 12 residues. CDR3 sequence reads: CASTQSNYGYTF. CDR3 DNA sequence: TGTGCCAGCACCCAGTCTAACTATGGCTACACCTTC.

This clone has only a few counts. The chain couples TRBV3-1 (or the pseudogene TRBV3-2) to TRBJ2-2, with a tentative D call TRBD1 (6 bases). This CDR3 spans 15 amino acids. Per the germline V gene, CDR1 is LGHDT and CDR2 is YNNKEL (reference sequence). Trimming pared 6 bases from V and 2 bases from J, leaving 13 bases between. DNA for the CDR3: TGTGCCAGCAGTCCACAGGGATCTAACACCGGGGAGCTGTTTTTT. Its translation is CASSPQGSNTGELFF.

This clone was detected ten times or more. V gene TRBV29-1 combines with J gene TRBJ2-7; D not resolved. Germline V gene sequence: CDR1 SQVTM, CDR2 ANQGSEA. The CDR3 runs 11 residues. The V and J ends lost 5 bases and 2 bases respectively, with 7 bases between them. CDR3 in amino acids: CSVSHTYEQYF. The CDR3 bases are TGCAGCGTTTCCCACACCTACGAGCAGTACTTC.

The chain employs TRBV12-3 or TRBV12-4 and TRBJ1-2; no clear D. With 1 base removed from V and 4 bases from J, the gap between germline ends came to 4 bases. This CDR3 is 12 amino acids long. Here the CDR3 DNA reads TGTGCCAGCAGTTTAGGGATCTATGGCTACACCTTC. It specifies CASSLGIYGYTF.

The chain recombines TRBV9 with TRBJ2-7, with 9 positions matching TRBD2. The ends lost 4 bases at V and 3 bases at J; junction bases unmatched: 8. CDR3 length equals 15 residues. The V gene's germline CDR1 is SGDLS and CDR2 YYNGEE. CDR3 in amino acids: CASSLGLAPIYEQYF. In DNA, the CDR3 is TGTGCCAGCAGCCTGGGACTAGCCCCCATCTACGAGCAGTACTTC.

This clone was detected a few times. The rearrangement uses TRBV3-1 (or the pseudogene TRBV3-2) and TRBJ2-7; 16 bases are shared with TRBD2. The CDR3 is 16 residues long. V shed 3 bases and J 2 bases; nucleotides not matched to a gene: 1. Germline V gene lookup returns CDR1 LGHDT and CDR2 YNNKEL (reference sequence). The CDR3 bases are TGTGCCAGCAGCCAGGGACTAGCGGGGGGGACCTACGAGCAGTACTTC. Its protein is CASSQGLAGGTYEQYF.

This chain uses TRBV7-6 with TRBJ2-1; 8 nucleotides align to TRBD2. CDR1 SGHVS and CDR2 FNYEAQ come from the germline V gene. Trimming at V came to 5 bases and at J to 4 bases, leaving 13 bases not matched to a gene. The CDR3 totals 17 residues. CDR3 loop: CASSPRPSAGGYNEQFF. In DNA, the CDR3 is TGTGCCAGCAGCCCCAGGCCTTCGGCGGGGGGTTACAATGAGCAGTTCTTC. The entire variable domain, with the rest obtained from reference TRBV7-6 and TRBJ2-1, is as follows: GAGVSQSPRYKVTKRGQDVALRCDPISGHVSLYWYRQALGQGPEFLTYFNYEAQQDKSGLPNDRFSAERPEGSISTLTIQRTEQRDSAMYRCASSPRPSAGGYNEQFFGPGTRLTVL.

V and J are TRBV6-5 and TRBJ1-5; D is undetermined. There are 13 residues in the CDR3. Per germline, CDR1 MNHEY and CDR2 SVGAGI. V lost 0 bases to trimming and J lost 7 bases, with 7 bases between them. The CDR3 bases are TGTGCCAGCAGTTACTCGAACCTACAGCCCCAGCATTTT. Encoded protein: CASSYSNLQPQHF.

The rearrangement links TRBV6-1 to TRBJ1-5; D gene ambiguous. CDR1 is MNHNS and CDR2 is SASEGT in the germline V gene. The CDR3 sequence is 16 residues long. Deletions cut 3 bases from V and 0 bases from J, with 12 bases between. CDR3 sequence: CASSEGSGASNQPQHF. The CDR3 DNA reads as TGTGCCAGCAGTGAGGGTAGTGGAGCTAGCAATCAGCCCCAGCATTTT.

The chain uses TRBV5-1 and TRBJ2-1, with unresolved D. The CDR3 has 12 residues. V was cut by 2 bases and J by 7 bases, with 7 bases left in between. Germline assignment: CDR1 SGHRS and CDR2 YFSETQ. The CDR3 loop is CASSLQENEQFF. CDR3 coding DNA: TGCGCCAGCAGCTTACAAGAGAATGAGCAGTTCTTC.

This clone was seen only once. The chain has TRBV6-5 and TRBJ2-3; D not resolved. Germline loops: CDR1 MNHEY, CDR2 SVGAGI. With 6 bases removed from V and 0 bases from J, the gap between germline ends came to 10 bases. This CDR3 region has 14 residues. CDR3 loop: CASSQKTSTDTQYF. CDR3 nucleotide sequence: TGTGCCAGCAGCCAAAAGACTAGCACAGATACGCAGTATTTT.

This clone was recorded only once. This rearrangement joins TRBV19 to TRBJ1-2; the match to TRBD1 covers 10 bases. Germline V CDR1 and CDR2: LNHDA, SQIVND (reference sequence). Trimming took 10 bases from V and 4 from J; bases not matched to a gene: 12. The CDR3 is made up of 15 amino acids. The DNA for the CDR3 is TGTGCCACCCGGGACAGGGGCCCAGGCGTCTATGGCTACACCTTC. It is translated as CATRDRGPGVYGYTF.

This clone showed up just once. CDR3 residues: CASSLEGTEDTQYF. Written as DNA, the CDR3 is TGTGCCAGCAGCTTGGAAGGGACCGAAGATACGCAGTATTTT. V is TRBV5-4 and J is TRBJ2-3, with D perhaps matching TRBD1 or TRBD2 (5 bases each). Trimming took off 0 bases at V and 5 bases at J, with 10 bases between the two ends. Germline values: CDR1 SGHNT, CDR2 YYREEE (reference sequence). CDR3 length equals 14 residues.

The rearrangement links TRBV2 to TRBJ1-2; 11 bases map to TRBD1. This CDR3 is 14 amino acids long. V dropped 6 bases and J dropped 4; count of bases not matched to a gene: 4. The germline CDR1 and CDR2 sequences are SNHLY and FYNNEI. The DNA of the CDR3 is TGTGCCAGCAGAGGACAGGGGGCTGGCTATGGCTACACCTTC. The encoded protein is CASRGQGAGYGYTF. The whole variable domain, remainder taken from reference TRBV2 and TRBJ1-2, is EPEVTQTPSHQVTQMGQEVILRCVPISNHLYFYWYRQILGQKVEFLVSFYNNEISEKSEIFDDQFSVERPDGSNFTLKIRSTKLEDSAMYFCASRGQGAGYGYTFGSGTRLTVV.

This chain connects TRBV28 to TRBJ1-2, with TRBD1 identical over 7 bases. This CDR3 spans 14 amino acids. V lost 6 bases, J lost 0 bases, and 4 bases stayed unmatched. In germline, CDR1 is MDHEN, CDR2 SYDVKM. The CDR3 region has the DNA TGTGCCAGCAGGGGACAGACAGCTAACTATGGCTACACCTTC. It yields the protein CASRGQTANYGYTF.

The rearrangement uses TRBV19 and TRBJ1-5, with TRBD1 as a possible D gene (6 bases). V lost 4 bases, J lost 12 bases, and 16 bases lay in between. Germline assignment: CDR1 LNHDA and CDR2 SQIVND (reference sequence). This CDR3 has 13 amino acids. The CDR3 region is CASSTGQFRYQHF. CDR3 sequence (DNA): TGTGCCAGTAGTACCGGACAGTTTAGGTACCAGCATTTT.

This chain joins TRBV30 and TRBJ1-1; D gene unclear. CDR1 and CDR2 (germline): GTSNPN, SVGIG (reference sequence). Trimming removed 1 base at V and 3 bases at J, with 12 bases between. The CDR3 totals 14 residues. The CDR3 DNA reads as TGTGCCTGGAGTGGCAGCCCCCGGGACACTGAAGCTTTCTTT. Its protein is CAWSGSPRDTEAFF.

CDR3 in amino acids: CAISEVAGGATDTQYF. The CDR3 nucleotides are TGTGCCATCAGTGAGGTAGCGGGGGGAGCGACAGATACGCAGTATTTT. This chain links TRBV10-3 with TRBJ2-3, with 10 bases identical to TRBD2. The CDR3 loop spans 16 amino acids. Trimming at V came to 2 bases and at J to 3 bases, leaving 5 bases not matched to a gene. Germline V gene data show CDR1 as ENHRY and CDR2 as SYGVKD.